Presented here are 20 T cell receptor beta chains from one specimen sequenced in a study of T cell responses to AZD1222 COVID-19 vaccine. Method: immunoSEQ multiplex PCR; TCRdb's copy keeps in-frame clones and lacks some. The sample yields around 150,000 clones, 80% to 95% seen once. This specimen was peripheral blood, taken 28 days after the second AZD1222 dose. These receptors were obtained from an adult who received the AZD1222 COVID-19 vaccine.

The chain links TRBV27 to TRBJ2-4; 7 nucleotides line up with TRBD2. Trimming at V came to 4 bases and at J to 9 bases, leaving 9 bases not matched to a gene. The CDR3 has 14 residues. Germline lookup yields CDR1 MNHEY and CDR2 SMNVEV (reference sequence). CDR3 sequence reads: CASSSQGWGGIQYF. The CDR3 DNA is TGTGCCAGCAGTTCGCAGGGCTGGGGGGGCATTCAGTACTTC.

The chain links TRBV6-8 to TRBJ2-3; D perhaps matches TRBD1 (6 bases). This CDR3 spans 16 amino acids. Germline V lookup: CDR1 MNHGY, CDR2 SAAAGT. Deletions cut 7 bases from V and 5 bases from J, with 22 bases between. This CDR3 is CASTYRDQGLEDTQYF. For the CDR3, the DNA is TGTGCCAGCACCTACAGGGACCAGGGCCTTGAAGATACGCAGTATTTT.

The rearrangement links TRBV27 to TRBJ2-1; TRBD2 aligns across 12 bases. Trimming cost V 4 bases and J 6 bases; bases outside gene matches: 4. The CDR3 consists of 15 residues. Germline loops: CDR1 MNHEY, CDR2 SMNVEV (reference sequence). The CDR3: CASSSGLAGSNEQFF. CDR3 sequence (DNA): TGTGCCAGCAGTTCGGGACTAGCGGGCAGCAATGAGCAGTTCTTC.

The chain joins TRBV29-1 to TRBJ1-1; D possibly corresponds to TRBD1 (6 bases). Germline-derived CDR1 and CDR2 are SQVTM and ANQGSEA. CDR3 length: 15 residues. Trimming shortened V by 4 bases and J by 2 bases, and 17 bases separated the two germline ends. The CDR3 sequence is CSVVLQGVRNTEAFF. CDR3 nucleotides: TGCAGCGTTGTTCTACAGGGTGTTAGAAACACTGAAGCTTTCTTT. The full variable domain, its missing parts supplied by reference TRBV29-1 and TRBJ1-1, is SAVISQKPSRDICQRGTSLTIQCQVDSQVTMMFWYRQQPGQSLTLIATANQGSEATYESGFVIDKFPISRPNLTFSTLTVSNMSPEDSSIYLCSVVLQGVRNTEAFFGQGTRLTVV.

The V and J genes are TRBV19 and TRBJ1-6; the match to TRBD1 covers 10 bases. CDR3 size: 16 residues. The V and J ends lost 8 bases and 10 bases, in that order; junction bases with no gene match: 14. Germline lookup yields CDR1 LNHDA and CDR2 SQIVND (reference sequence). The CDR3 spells CASGRTGGEPGSPLHF. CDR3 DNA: TGTGCCAGTGGCCGGACAGGGGGAGAACCTGGATCACCCCTCCACTTT.

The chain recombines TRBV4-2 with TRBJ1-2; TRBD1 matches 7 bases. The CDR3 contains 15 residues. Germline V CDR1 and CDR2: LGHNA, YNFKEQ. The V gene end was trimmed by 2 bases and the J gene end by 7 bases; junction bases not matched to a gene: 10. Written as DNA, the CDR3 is TGTGCCAGCAGCCAACGGTCCCAGGGGGATGGTGGCTACACCTTC. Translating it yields CASSQRSQGDGGYTF.

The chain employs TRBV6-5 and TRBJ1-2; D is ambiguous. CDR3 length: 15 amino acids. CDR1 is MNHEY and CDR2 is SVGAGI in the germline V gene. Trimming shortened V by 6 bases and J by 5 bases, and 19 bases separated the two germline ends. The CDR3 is CASSFNTRVWYGYTF. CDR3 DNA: TGTGCCAGCAGCTTCAATACACGGGTTTGGTATGGCTACACCTTC.

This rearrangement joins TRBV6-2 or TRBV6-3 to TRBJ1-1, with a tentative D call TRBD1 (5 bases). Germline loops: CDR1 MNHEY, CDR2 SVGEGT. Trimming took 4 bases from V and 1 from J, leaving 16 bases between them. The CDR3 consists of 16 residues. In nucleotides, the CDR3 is TGTGCCAGCAGTTGGTATCCGGGGCGAGAGAACACTGAAGCTTTCTTT. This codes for CASSWYPGRENTEAFF.

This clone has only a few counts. CDR3 sequence: CASSLGTGLGYTF. The CDR3 nucleotides read TGTGCCAGCAGTCTCGGGACAGGGCTTGGCTACACCTTC. V gene TRBV27 combines with J gene TRBJ1-2; 9 bases line up with TRBD1. The CDR3 totals 13 residues. Germline V lookup: CDR1 MNHEY, CDR2 SMNVEV (reference sequence). V was clipped by 5 bases and J by 7 bases; unmatched bases: 5.

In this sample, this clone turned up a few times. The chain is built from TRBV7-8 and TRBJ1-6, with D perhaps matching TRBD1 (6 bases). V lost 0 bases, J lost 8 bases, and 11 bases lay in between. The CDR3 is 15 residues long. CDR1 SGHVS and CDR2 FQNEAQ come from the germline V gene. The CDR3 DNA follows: TGTGCCAGCAGCTTAGCGACCCAGGGGCATTCACCCCTCCACTTT. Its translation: CASSLATQGHSPLHF.

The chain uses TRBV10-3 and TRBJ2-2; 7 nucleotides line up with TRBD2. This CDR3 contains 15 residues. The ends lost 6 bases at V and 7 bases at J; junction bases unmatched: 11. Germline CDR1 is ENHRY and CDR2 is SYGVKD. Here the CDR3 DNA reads TGTGCCATCAGCGAGAAGATAACGGGGGGCGGGGAGCTGTTTTTT. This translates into CAISEKITGGGELFF.

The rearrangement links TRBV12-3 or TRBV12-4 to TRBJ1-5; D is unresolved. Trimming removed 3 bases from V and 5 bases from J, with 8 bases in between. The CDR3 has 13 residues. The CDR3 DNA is TGTGCCAGCAGTTTCAGGAGAGATCAGCCCCAGCATTTT. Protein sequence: CASSFRRDQPQHF.

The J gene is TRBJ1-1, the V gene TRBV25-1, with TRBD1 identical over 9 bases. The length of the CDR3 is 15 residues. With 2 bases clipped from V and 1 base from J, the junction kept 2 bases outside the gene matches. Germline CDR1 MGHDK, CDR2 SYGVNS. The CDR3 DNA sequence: TGTGCCAGCAGTGAACCGGGACAGGGGAACACTGAAGCTTTCTTT. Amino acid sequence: CASSEPGQGNTEAFF.

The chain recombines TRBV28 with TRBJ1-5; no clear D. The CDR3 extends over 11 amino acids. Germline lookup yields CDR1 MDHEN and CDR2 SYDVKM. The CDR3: CASNSNQPQHF. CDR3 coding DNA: TGTGCTTCTAATAGCAATCAGCCCCAGCATTTT.

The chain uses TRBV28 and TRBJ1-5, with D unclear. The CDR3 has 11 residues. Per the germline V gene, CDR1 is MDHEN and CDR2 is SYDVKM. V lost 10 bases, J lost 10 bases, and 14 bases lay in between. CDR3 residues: CATATAQPQHF. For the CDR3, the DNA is TGTGCCACAGCTACGGCACAACCCCAGCATTTT. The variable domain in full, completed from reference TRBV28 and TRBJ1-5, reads DVKVTQSSRYLVKRTGEKVFLECVQDMDHENMFWYRQDPGLGLRLIYFSYDVKMKEKGDIPEGYSVSREKKERFSLILESASTNQTSMYLCATATAQPQHFGDGTRLSIL.

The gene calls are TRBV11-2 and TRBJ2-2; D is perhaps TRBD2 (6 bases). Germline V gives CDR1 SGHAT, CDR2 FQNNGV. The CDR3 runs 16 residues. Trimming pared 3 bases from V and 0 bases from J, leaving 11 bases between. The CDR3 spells CASSLNSGTNTGELFF. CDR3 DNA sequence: TGTGCCAGCAGCTTGAATAGCGGAACGAACACCGGGGAGCTGTTTTTT.

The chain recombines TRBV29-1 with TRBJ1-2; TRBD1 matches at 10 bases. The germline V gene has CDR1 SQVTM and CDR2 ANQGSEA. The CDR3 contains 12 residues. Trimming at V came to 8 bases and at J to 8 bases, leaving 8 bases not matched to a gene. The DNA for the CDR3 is TGCAGCTCGGCGGGACAGGGGAGAGGCTACACCTTC. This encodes CSSAGQGRGYTF. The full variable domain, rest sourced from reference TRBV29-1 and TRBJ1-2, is SAVISQKPSRDICQRGTSLTIQCQVDSQVTMMFWYRQQPGQSLTLIATANQGSEATYESGFVIDKFPISRPNLTFSTLTVSNMSPEDSSIYLCSSAGQGRGYTFGSGTRLTVV.

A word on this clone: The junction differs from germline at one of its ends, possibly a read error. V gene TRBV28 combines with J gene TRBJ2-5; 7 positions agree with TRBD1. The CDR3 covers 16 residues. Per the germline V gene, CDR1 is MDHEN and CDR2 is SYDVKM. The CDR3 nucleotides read TGTGCCAGCAGTTTACCTTGGACAGGCGTCGAAGAGGCCCAGTACTTC. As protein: CASSLPWTGVEEAQYF. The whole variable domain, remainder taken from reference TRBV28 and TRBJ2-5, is DVKVTQSSRYLVKRTGEKVFLECVQDMDHENMFWYRQDPGLGLRLIYFSYDVKMKEKGDIPEGYSVSREKKERFSLILESASTNQTSMYLCASSLPWTGVEEAQYFGPGTRLLVL.

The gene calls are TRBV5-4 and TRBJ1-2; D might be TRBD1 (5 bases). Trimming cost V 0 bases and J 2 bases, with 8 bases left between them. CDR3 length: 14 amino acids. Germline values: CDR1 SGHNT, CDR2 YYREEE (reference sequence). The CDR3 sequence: CASSLVSGNYGYTF. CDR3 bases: TGTGCCAGCAGCTTGGTGTCAGGGAACTATGGCTACACCTTC.

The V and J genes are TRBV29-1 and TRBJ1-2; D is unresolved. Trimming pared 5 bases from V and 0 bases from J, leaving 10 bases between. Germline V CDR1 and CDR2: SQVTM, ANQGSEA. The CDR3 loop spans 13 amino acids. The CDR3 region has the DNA TGCAGCGTTCCCCACCGGGCTAACTATGGCTACACCTTC. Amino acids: CSVPHRANYGYTF. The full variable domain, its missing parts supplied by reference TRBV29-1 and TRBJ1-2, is SAVISQKPSRDICQRGTSLTIQCQVDSQVTMMFWYRQQPGQSLTLIATANQGSEATYESGFVIDKFPISRPNLTFSTLTVSNMSPEDSSIYLCSVPHRANYGYTFGSGTRLTVV.